This record concerns one TCR beta chain sequence. Antigen specificity is unknown. The data were obtained in a study of cytomegalovirus exposure and HLA in healthy donors. Turning to the study itself: An earlier analysis found some 100 million unique TCR beta sequences from 150 million to 200 million T cells. Overall study results and limits: Many donors shared some public TCRs, even though most TCR sequences were rare. Accurate predictions that matched the HLA-A and HLA-B alleles of most subjects were reportedly made from TCR beta sequences.

Primers included in the PCR were 60 Vbeta and 13 Jbeta primers. Clones were sequenced by immunoSEQ multiplex PCR, and TCRdb holds only the in-frame ones, with some missing. This table holds roughly 160,000 clones, roughly 80% found once. V lost 8 bases to trimming and J lost 4 bases, with 17 bases between them. Germline V gene data show CDR1 as ENHRY and CDR2 as SYGVKD. CDR3 size: 14 residues. This chain connects TRBV10-3 to TRBJ1-1; D is possibly TRBD1 (6 bases). Sequencing used PBMCs. The receptor's source is a woman between 25 and 40 years old in good health and CMV-seropositive. Here the CDR3 DNA reads TGTGCCATCCGGGGGGGCAGGTCGAGCACTGAAGCTTTCTTT. Its translation is CAIRGGRSSTEAFF.